The 23 T cell receptor beta chains listed next were all sequenced from one sample in a study of T cell responses to AZD1222 COVID-19 vaccine. Produced via immunoSEQ multiplex PCR; TCRdb's table is partial and in-frame only. This table has about 120,000 clones, about nine tenths appearing once. Sequencing was performed on peripheral blood, taken on day 0 of AZD1222 vaccination. These receptor sequences come from an adult in good health.

This CDR3 reads CASSIKGLTPSGANVLTF. The CDR3 nucleotides read TGTGCCAGTAGTATTAAGGGGTTAACCCCATCTGGGGCCAACGTCCTGACTTTC. The chain joins TRBV19 to TRBJ2-6; D might be TRBD1 (5 bases). The CDR3 covers 18 residues. Germline lookup yields CDR1 LNHDA and CDR2 SQIVND (reference sequence). V lost 3 bases, J lost 1 base, and 16 bases lay in between.

This clone appeared once. The J gene is TRBJ2-1, the V gene TRBV4-1; TRBD1 agrees at 10 bases. The CDR3 covers 15 residues. CDR1 and CDR2 from the germline V gene are MGHRA and YSYEKL. V trimming: 1 base; J trimming: 7 bases; junction bases outside the gene matches: 4. CDR3 sequence reads: CASSQGGQGGNEQFF. In DNA, the CDR3 is TGCGCCAGCAGCCAAGGTGGACAGGGGGGGAATGAGCAGTTCTTC.

The gene calls are TRBV3-1 (or the pseudogene TRBV3-2) and TRBJ1-4, with D hard to call. Germline V gives CDR1 LGHDT, CDR2 YNNKEL (reference sequence). This CDR3 comprises 12 residues. Trimming stripped 1 base from V and 8 bases from J, with 5 bases between. CDR3 coding DNA: TGTGCCAGCAGCCAAGTAGGGGAAAAACTGTTTTTT. Amino acids: CASSQVGEKLFF.

This clone appeared a single time. The chain joins TRBV19 to TRBJ1-1; D perhaps matches TRBD1 (5 bases). Per the germline V gene, CDR1 is LNHDA and CDR2 is SQIVND (reference sequence). The V gene lost 3 bases and the J gene lost 2 bases, with 10 bases spanning the gap. The CDR3 runs 14 residues. CDR3 coding DNA: TGTGCCAGTAGTATCGGGGACCGAAACACTGAAGCTTTCTTT. It is translated as CASSIGDRNTEAFF.

This chain uses TRBV27 with TRBJ1-4; D call uncertain. The CDR3 extends over 14 amino acids. V gave up 0 bases and J gave up 2 bases, with 4 bases separating them. Germline V gene data show CDR1 as MNHEY and CDR2 as SMNVEV (reference sequence). This CDR3 reads CASSLSTTNEKLFF. For the CDR3, the DNA is TGTGCCAGCAGTTTATCAACGACTAATGAAAAACTGTTTTTT. Full variable domain (rest looked up from reference TRBV27 and TRBJ1-4): EAQVTQNPRYLITVTGKKLTVTCSQNMNHEYMSWYRQDPGLGLRQIYYSMNVEVTDKGDVPEGYKVSRKEKRNFPLILESPSPNQTSLYFCASSLSTTNEKLFFGSGTQLSVL.

The chain employs TRBV3-1 (or the pseudogene TRBV3-2) and TRBJ1-3; possible D gene TRBD1, 6 bases. Germline CDR1 is LGHDT and CDR2 is YNNKEL (reference sequence). Trimming stripped 1 base from V and 0 bases from J, with 10 bases between. This CDR3 contains 16 residues. CDR3 DNA: TGTGCCAGCAGCCAAGGGGGGGGGCACTCTGGAAACACCATATATTTT. Its protein is CASSQGGGHSGNTIYF.

The chain recombines TRBV7-6 with TRBJ1-3; D remains unclear. The CDR3 loop spans 16 amino acids. V shed 2 bases and J shed 0 bases, with 11 bases lying between them. CDR1 and CDR2 from the germline V gene are SGHVS and FNYEAQ. The CDR3 protein is CASSLTEQISGNTIYF. CDR3 DNA sequence: TGTGCCAGCAGCTTAACCGAACAGATCTCTGGAAACACCATATATTTT.

This chain uses TRBV6-4 with TRBJ1-4, with unresolved D. Germline loops: CDR1 MRHNA, CDR2 SNTAGT. The CDR3 spans 14 residues. V lost 5 bases and J lost 5, with 12 bases in between. CDR3 coding DNA: TGTGCCAGCAGTCGATCCCTTTTCAATGAAAAACTGTTTTTT. It encodes CASSRSLFNEKLFF.

The rearrangement joins TRBV12-3 or TRBV12-4 to TRBJ2-2; D is uncertain. Deletions cut 6 bases from V and 6 bases from J, with 5 bases between. The CDR3 has 11 amino acids. The CDR3 DNA follows: TGTGCCAGCAGCCCACCCGGGGAGCTGTTTTTT. It yields the protein CASSPPGELFF.

The rearrangement joins TRBV7-2 to TRBJ1-6; D is perhaps TRBD1 (5 bases). Trimming took off 5 bases at V and 8 bases at J, with 10 bases between the two ends. The germline V gene has CDR1 SGHTA and CDR2 FQGNSA. CDR3 length: 13 residues. CDR3 amino acids: CASSVTQDSPLHF. CDR3 in DNA: TGTGCCAGCAGCGTTACACAGGATTCACCCCTCCACTTT.

The rearrangement links TRBV12-3 or TRBV12-4 to TRBJ1-4; D is unclear. V lost 9 bases and J lost 8, with 16 bases in between. This CDR3 comprises 13 residues. CDR3: CASRRGGLEKLFF. The CDR3 region has the DNA TGTGCCAGTCGGCGGGGAGGTTTAGAAAAACTGTTTTTT.

V usage is TRBV21-1 and J usage is TRBJ2-4; the table assigns TRBD1, which was not confirmed against the DNA. TRBV21-1 is a pseudogene segment. The CDR3 has 17 residues. The CDR3: CASDGRDRGPTKNIQYF. The CDR3 DNA reads TGTGCCAGCGACGGCAGGGACAGGGGGCCGACGAAAAACATTCAGTACTTC.

This clone was detected only once. V gene TRBV27 combines with J gene TRBJ1-2; D gene uncertain. Looked up from germline, CDR1 is MNHEY and CDR2 is SMNVEV (reference sequence). This CDR3 spans 13 amino acids. V gave up 7 bases and J gave up 2 bases, with 11 bases separating them. Written as DNA, the CDR3 is TGTGCCAGCAAGCGAAACAGCAACTATGGCTACACCTTC. Its translation: CASKRNSNYGYTF.

The rearrangement links TRBV3-1 (or the pseudogene TRBV3-2) to TRBJ1-5, with no clear D. V gave up 7 bases and J gave up 0 bases, with 10 bases separating them. There are 14 residues in the CDR3. Germline V CDR1 and CDR2: LGHDT, YNNKEL (reference sequence). The CDR3: CASTRRGSNQPQHF. DNA for the CDR3: TGTGCCAGCACCCGACGGGGTAGCAATCAGCCCCAGCATTTT.

The rearrangement uses TRBV19 and TRBJ1-5; D unresolved. The CDR3 consists of 12 residues. CDR1 and CDR2 from the germline V gene are LNHDA and SQIVND (reference sequence). V was clipped by 4 bases and J by 7 bases, with 8 bases between them. The CDR3 loop reads CASSKRGQPQHF. The CDR3 DNA reads as TGTGCCAGTAGTAAGAGAGGACAGCCCCAGCATTTT.

This chain links TRBV5-5 with TRBJ2-7, with D tentatively TRBD2 (6 bases). This CDR3 is built from 12 residues. V was cut by 2 bases and J by 10 bases, with 13 bases left in between. Germline-derived CDR1 and CDR2 are SGHKS and YYEKEE (reference sequence). The DNA of the CDR3 is TGTGCCAGCAGCTTCTCGGGGCGGGAACAGTACTTC. Protein: CASSFSGREQYF.

The chain uses TRBV2 and TRBJ2-5, with TRBD2 matching over 8 bases. CDR3 length: 16 residues. Germline CDR1 is SNHLY and CDR2 is FYNNEI. J lost 7 bases, V lost 2 bases, and 12 bases had no gene match. In nucleotides, the CDR3 is TGTGCCAGCAGTGAACGTGATAGCGGGGTTGCGGTGACCCAGTACTTC. Translation: CASSERDSGVAVTQYF.

This chain connects TRBV7-8 to TRBJ1-6; no definite D call. The length of the CDR3 is 14 residues. Trimming shortened V by 1 base and J by 9 bases, and 10 bases separated the two germline ends. The germline gives CDR1 SGHVS, CDR2 FQNEAQ. The CDR3 loop reads CASSLDLGSSPLHF. CDR3 DNA: TGTGCCAGCAGCTTAGACCTTGGGAGTTCACCCCTCCACTTT.

This clone turned up a few times. The genes are TRBV9 and TRBJ2-1, with D perhaps being TRBD1 or TRBD2 (5 bases each). This CDR3 is 13 amino acids long. The V end lost 4 bases, the J end lost 10 bases, and 15 bases lay between the germline ends. The germline gives CDR1 SGDLS, CDR2 YYNGEE. The CDR3 DNA sequence: TGTGCCAGCAGCCCACTGGGGGTGGGGGAGCAGTTCTTC. This gives the protein CASSPLGVGEQFF.

The V and J genes are TRBV3-1 (or the pseudogene TRBV3-2) and TRBJ2-2; tentative D call: TRBD1 (5 bases). Trimming left V 4 bases short and J 1 base short, with 13 bases between. CDR1 is LGHDT, CDR2 YNNKEL, per germline (reference sequence). CDR3 length: 16 amino acids. The CDR3 bases are TGTGCCAGCAGCCGACCCGGCACAGGGAACACCGGGGAGCTGTTTTTT. Its translation: CASSRPGTGNTGELFF.

This clone was observed once. The J gene is TRBJ1-1, the V gene TRBV28; the match to TRBD1 covers 8 bases. The CDR3 covers 13 residues. The J segment lost 10 bases and the V segment lost 6 bases, leaving 10 bases of the junction unmatched. CDR1 is MDHEN, CDR2 SYDVKM, per germline. CDR3 DNA sequence: TGTGCCAGCAGAGGGACAGGCCGGCTTGGAGCTTTCTTT. The encoded protein is CASRGTGRLGAFF.

This chain uses TRBV6-1 with TRBJ1-5; D remains unclear. Germline loops: CDR1 MNHNS, CDR2 SASEGT. V lost 0 bases to trimming and J lost 1 base, with 13 bases between them. The length of the CDR3 is 17 residues. In DNA, the CDR3 is TGTGCCAGCAGTGAAGCGCGCGCTGCCAGAAGCAATCAGCCCCAGCATTTT. This translates into CASSEARAARSNQPQHF.

This rearrangement joins TRBV4-1 to TRBJ2-1; the D gene is possibly TRBD2 (6 bases). CDR3 size: 12 residues. The V gene's germline CDR1 is MGHRA and CDR2 YSYEKL. V shed 6 bases and J shed 7 bases, with 10 bases lying between them. CDR3: CASRPRGNEQFF. The CDR3, as DNA: TGCGCCAGCAGGCCCCGGGGGAATGAGCAGTTCTTC.